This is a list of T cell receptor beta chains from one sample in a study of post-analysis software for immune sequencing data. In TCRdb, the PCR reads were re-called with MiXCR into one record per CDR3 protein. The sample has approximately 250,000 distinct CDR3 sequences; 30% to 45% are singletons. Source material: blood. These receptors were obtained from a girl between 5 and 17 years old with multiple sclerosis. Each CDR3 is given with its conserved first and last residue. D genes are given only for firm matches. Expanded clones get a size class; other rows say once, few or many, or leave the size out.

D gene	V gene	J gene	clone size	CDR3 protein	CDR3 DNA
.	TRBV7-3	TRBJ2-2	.	CASSPPGGELFF	TGTGCCAGCAGCCCACCCGGCGGGGAGCTGTTTTTT
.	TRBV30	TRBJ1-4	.	CAWRRGAGGSPEKLFF	TGTGCCTGGAGAAGGGGTGCGGGGGGCTCACCTGAAAAACTGTTTTTT
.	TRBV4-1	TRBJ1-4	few	CASSQNIGANEKLFF	TGCGCCAGCAGCCAAAACATCGGGGCCAATGAAAAACTGTTTTTT
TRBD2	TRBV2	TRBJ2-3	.	CARRGLAGNRNPSTDTQYF	TGTGCCAGGAGAGGACTAGCGGGGAACCGAAATCCTAGCACAGATACGCAGTATTTT
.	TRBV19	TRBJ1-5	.	CASTRDNQPQHF	TGTGCCAGTACCCGGGATAATCAGCCCCAGCATTTT
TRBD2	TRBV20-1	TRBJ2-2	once	CSARVWTSETGELFF	TGCAGTGCTAGGGTTTGGACTAGCGAGACCGGGGAGCTGTTTTTT
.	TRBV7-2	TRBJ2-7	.	CASSLVVLDEQYF	TGTGCCAGCAGCTTGGTTGTGCTGGACGAGCAGTACTTC
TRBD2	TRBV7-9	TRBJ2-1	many	CASSLSGGSNEQFF	TGTGCCAGCAGCTTAAGCGGGGGATCCAATGAGCAGTTCTTC
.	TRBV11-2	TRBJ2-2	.	CASSLDPGRGELFF	TGTGCCAGCAGCTTAGACCCCGGGCGCGGGGAGCTGTTTTTT
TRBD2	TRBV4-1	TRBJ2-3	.	CASSRAGAGVPDTQYF	TGCGCCAGCAGCCGGGCTGGAGCGGGAGTGCCAGATACGCAGTATTTT
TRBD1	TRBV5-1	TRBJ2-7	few	CASSLEGTGVEQYF	TGCGCCAGCAGCTTGGAAGGGACAGGGGTCGAGCAGTACTTC
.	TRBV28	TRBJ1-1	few	CASSSPGHSITQGAFF	TGTGCCAGCAGTTCCCCGGGACATTCCATCACACAGGGAGCTTTCTTT
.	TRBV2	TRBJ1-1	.	CASSKQSEAFF	TGTGCCAGCAGTAAACAGTCTGAAGCTTTCTTT
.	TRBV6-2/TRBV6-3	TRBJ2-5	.	CASSYSDFRAYNEQYF	TGTGCCAGCAGTTACTCGGACTTCAGGGCCTACAATGAGCAGTACTTC
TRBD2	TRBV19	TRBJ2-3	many	CASQSSGITDTQYF	TGTGCCAGCCAGTCTAGCGGGATCACAGATACGCAGTATTTT
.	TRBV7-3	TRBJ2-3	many	CASSLTPRNTDTQYF	TGTGCCAGCAGCTTAACGCCCAGAAACACAGATACGCAGTATTTT
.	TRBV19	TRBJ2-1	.	CASSIRGVNEQFF	TGTGCCAGTAGTATCAGGGGCGTCAATGAGCAGTTCTTC
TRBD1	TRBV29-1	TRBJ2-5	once	CSGGDRGVVETQYF	TGCAGCGGGGGGGACAGGGGGGTAGTGGAGACCCAGTACTTC
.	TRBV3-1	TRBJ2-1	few	CASSQGGSRAAFF	TGTGCCAGCAGCCAAGGGGGCTCCAGAGCCGCGTTCTTC
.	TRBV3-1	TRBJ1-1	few	CASSPTGVTEAFF	TGTGCCAGCAGCCCTACAGGCGTAACTGAAGCTTTCTTT
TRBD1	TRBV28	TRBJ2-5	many	CASSLTDRVQETQYF	TGTGCCAGCAGTCTAACTGACAGGGTGCAAGAGACCCAGTACTTC
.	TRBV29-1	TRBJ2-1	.	CSVTQSYNEQFF	TGCAGCGTGACCCAGTCCTACAATGAGCAGTTCTTC
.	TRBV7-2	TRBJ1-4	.	CASSLSGGVATNEKLFF	TGTGCCAGCAGTCTTAGCGGGGGTGTTGCAACTAATGAAAAACTGTTTTTT
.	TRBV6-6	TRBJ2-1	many	CASSYGGSSNEQFF	TGTGCCAGCAGTTATGGTGGGAGTTCCAATGAGCAGTTCTTC
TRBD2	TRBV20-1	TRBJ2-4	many	CSARSSGRIAKNIQYF	TGCAGTGCTAGATCTAGCGGGAGGATAGCCAAAAACATTCAGTACTTC
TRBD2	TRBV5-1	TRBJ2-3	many	CASLLALSTDTQYF	TGCGCCAGTCTACTAGCGCTTAGCACAGATACGCAGTATTTT
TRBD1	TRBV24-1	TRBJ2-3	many	CATSEPGQGTRDTQYF	TGTGCCACCAGTGAACCGGGACAGGGGACGCGAGATACGCAGTATTTT
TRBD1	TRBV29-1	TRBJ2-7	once	CSAVGQGSYEQYF	TGCAGCGCGGTGGGACAGGGTAGCTACGAGCAGTACTTC
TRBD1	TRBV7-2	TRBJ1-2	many	CASSRQGVLGYTF	TGTGCCAGCAGCCGACAGGGGGTTTTAGGCTACACCTTC
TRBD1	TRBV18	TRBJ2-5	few	CASSPSLDRVETQYF	TGTGCCAGCTCACCATCCTTGGACAGGGTAGAGACCCAGTACTTC
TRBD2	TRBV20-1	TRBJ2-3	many	CSASLAGGIYTQYF	TGCAGTGCTAGCCTAGCGGGGGGTATTTATACGCAGTATTTT
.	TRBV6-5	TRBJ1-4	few	CASSFFNSGPVTEKLFF	TGTGCCAGCAGTTTTTTCAACTCGGGGCCAGTGACTGAAAAACTGTTTTTT
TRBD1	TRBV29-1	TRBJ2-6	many	CSVTGMTGAGANVLTF	TGCAGCGTAACCGGGATGACAGGGGCTGGGGCCAACGTCCTGACTTTC
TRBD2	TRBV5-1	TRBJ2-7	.	CASSISGTSYEQYF	TGCGCCAGCAGCATAAGCGGGACCTCCTACGAGCAGTACTTC
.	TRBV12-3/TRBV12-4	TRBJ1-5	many	CASSFPSNQPQHF	TGTGCCAGCAGTTTTCCCAGCAATCAGCCCCAGCATTTT
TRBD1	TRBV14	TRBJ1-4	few	CASSQGLWTGGSNEKLFF	TGTGCCAGCAGCCAAGGATTGTGGACAGGCGGATCAAATGAAAAACTGTTTTTT
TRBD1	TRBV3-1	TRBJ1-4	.	CASSQDRDYDEKLFF	TGTGCCAGCAGCCAGGACAGGGATTATGATGAAAAACTGTTTTTT
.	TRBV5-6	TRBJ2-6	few	CASSLIMALEEGGAGANVLTF	TGTGCCAGCAGCTTGATTATGGCGCTAGAAGAAGGGGGGGCTGGGGCCAACGTCCTGACTTTC
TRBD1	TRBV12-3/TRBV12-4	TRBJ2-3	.	CVSSLEDRGTDTQYF	TGTGTCAGCAGTTTGGAAGACAGGGGCACAGATACGCAGTATTTT
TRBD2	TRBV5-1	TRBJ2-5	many	CASSSTGGETQYF	TGCGCCAGCAGCTCCACGGGGGGAGAGACCCAGTACTTC
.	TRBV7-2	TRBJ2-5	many	CASSLAGAQYF	TGTGCCAGCAGCTTAGCCGGGGCCCAGTACTTC
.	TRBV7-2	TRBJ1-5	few	CASSAQATGINQPQHF	TGTGCCAGCAGCGCACAGGCGACGGGGATCAATCAGCCCCAGCATTTT
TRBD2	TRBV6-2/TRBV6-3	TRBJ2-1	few	CASSYFSVTSSTYNEQFF	TGTGCCAGCAGTTACTTCTCCGTGACTAGCTCAACCTACAATGAGCAGTTCTTC
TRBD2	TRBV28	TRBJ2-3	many	CASSSRRGGMFADTQYF	TGTGCCAGCAGTTCCCGGCGGGGGGGTATGTTTGCAGATACGCAGTATTTT
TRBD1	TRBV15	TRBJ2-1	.	CATSTGQYNEQFF	TGTGCCACCAGCACGGGACAGTACAATGAGCAGTTCTTC
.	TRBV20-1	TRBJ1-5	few	CSARDQIQSRVNGGQPQHF	TGCAGTGCTAGAGATCAAATTCAGAGCAGGGTGAATGGGGGCCAGCCCCAGCATTTT